A selection of T cell receptor beta chains follows, all from one sample in a study of cytomegalovirus exposure and HLA in healthy donors. Sequencing used immunoSEQ multiplex PCR; TCRdb keeps in-frame clones, though not all of them. The sample includes approximately 150,000 clones, about 71% of them seen just once. Material: PBMCs. These receptors came from a man aged 45-65 years in good health and CMV-seronegative. Both conserved end residues are part of each CDR3. D genes are given only for firm matches. Only some rows state a clone size, as once, few, many or a class for expanded clones.

j_call d_call clone_size v_call cdr3_nt cdr3_aa
TRBJ2-7 NA few TRBV7-9 TGTGCCAGCAGCTTAGAAACGAGCGAGCAGTACTTC CASSLETSEQYF
TRBJ2-3 NA NA TRBV6-6 TGTGCCAGCAGGAGGGTAACGGCAGATACGCAGTATTTT CASRRVTADTQYF
TRBJ2-1 TRBD2 NA TRBV5-4 TGTGCCAGCAGAGAACTAGCGGGGGGGTTAAATGAGCAGTTCTTC CASRELAGGLNEQFF
TRBJ2-3 TRBD2 NA TRBV10-3 TGTGCCATCAGTGAGCCGGGACTAGGGGAAGATACGCAGTATTTT CAISEPGLGEDTQYF
TRBJ2-7 NA NA TRBV5-5 TGTGCCAGCAGCTTGGGGGCCCAGGGATCGTACGAGCAGTACTTC CASSLGAQGSYEQYF
TRBJ1-3 NA NA TRBV6-1 TGTGCCAGCAGTGAATTGGGGAGGGCTGGGAACACCATATATTTT CASSELGRAGNTIYF
TRBJ2-3 NA NA TRBV7-2 TGTGCCAGCAGCCGGGACTCCCAAAATACGCAGTATTTT CASSRDSQNTQYF
TRBJ2-1 TRBD1 NA TRBV28 TGTGCCAGCAGTGTCGGGACAGCCTCCTACAATGAGCAGTTCTTC CASSVGTASYNEQFF
TRBJ1-2 TRBD1 NA TRBV4-3 TGCGCCAGCAGCCATGGGACAGGGATGGATGGCTACACCTTC CASSHGTGMDGYTF
TRBJ1-5 TRBD1 few TRBV7-2 TGTGCCAGCACGGACAGGGCGTATAGCAATCAGCCCCAGCATTTT CASTDRAYSNQPQHF
TRBJ1-1 NA NA TRBV20-1 TGCAGTGCCCTACACACTGAAGCTTTCTTT CSALHTEAFF
TRBJ2-7 NA few TRBV4-1 TGCGCCAGCAGCCAATCGAGCACCTCCTACGAGCAGTACTTC CASSQSSTSYEQYF
TRBJ1-1 NA NA TRBV14 TGTGCCAGCAGCCAGTATACAGGGAAGAACACTGAAGCTTTCTTT CASSQYTGKNTEAFF
TRBJ2-1 TRBD1 NA TRBV28 TGTGCCAGCAGTTTACAGGGGGCGATAATGGGCACAGATGAGCAGTTCTTC CASSLQGAIMGTDEQFF
TRBJ1-2 NA NA TRBV29-1 TGCAGCGTTGAATCCCTCGTTGTCGGTGGCTACACCTTC CSVESLVVGGYTF
TRBJ1-6 NA NA TRBV28 TGTGCCAGCAATACAGGGAGCTCCTATAATTCACCCCTCCACTTT CASNTGSSYNSPLHF
TRBJ2-2 NA few TRBV6-1 TGTGCCAGCAGTACTCAGAACACCGGGGAGCTGTTTTTT CASSTQNTGELFF
TRBJ1-1 TRBD1 NA TRBV5-1 TGCGCCAGCAGCTCGGTCGGGCCGGGACAGGGAGTGGGTGAAGCTTTCTTT CASSSVGPGQGVGEAFF
TRBJ2-1 TRBD2 NA TRBV6-5 TGTGCCAGCCGACTAGCGGGGTACCACAATGAGCAGTTCTTC CASRLAGYHNEQFF
TRBJ1-6 NA NA TRBV10-3 TGTGCCAGTCGACAGCTCACCTATAATTCACCCCTCCACTTT CASRQLTYNSPLHF
TRBJ1-1 TRBD1 NA TRBV18 TGTGCCAGCTCACCTTTCCAAACAGGGGGAAACACTGAAGCTTTCTTT CASSPFQTGGNTEAFF
TRBJ1-5 NA NA TRBV5-1 TGCGCCAGCAGCCGGGACGGGGGTCGCAATCAGCCCCAGCATTTT CASSRDGGRNQPQHF
TRBJ1-4 TRBD1 NA TRBV6-5 TGTGCCAGCAGCCGAACCAGGGACAGGGCTGAAAAACTGTTTTTT CASSRTRDRAEKLFF
TRBJ1-6 TRBD1 NA TRBV28 TGTGCCAGCGGGACAGGGGTTATGGATTCACCCCTCCACTTT CASGTGVMDSPLHF
TRBJ1-2 TRBD1 NA TRBV4-2 TGTGCCAGCAGCCCCCCCCGGACAGGGGTAAACTATGGCTACACCTTC CASSPPRTGVNYGYTF
TRBJ2-1 TRBD2 few TRBV19 TGTGCCAGTAGTATAGGGTATAGCGGGGGGCCAAGCTCCTACAATGAGCAGTTCTTC CASSIGYSGGPSSYNEQFF
TRBJ1-5 NA NA TRBV28 TGTGCCAGCAGTCCGGACGGGGGTCCCAATCAGCCCCAGCATTTT CASSPDGGPNQPQHF
TRBJ1-4 TRBD1 once TRBV28 TGTGCCAGCAGTTTAAGGACAGGGCTTAATGAAAAACTGTTTTTT CASSLRTGLNEKLFF
TRBJ2-1 TRBD2 NA TRBV13 TGTGCCAGCAGCCCAGCCGGGCGGGGGGGCCTCAATGAGCAGTTCTTC CASSPAGRGGLNEQFF
TRBJ1-5 NA few TRBV6-6 TGTGCCAGCAGTTTCGGGCGGCGGGGCAATCAGCCCCAGCATTTT CASSFGRRGNQPQHF
TRBJ1-2 TRBD1 NA TRBV10-1 TGCGCCAGCAGCGCGGGACAGTACTATGGCTACACCTTC CASSAGQYYGYTF
TRBJ2-5 TRBD2 few TRBV2 TGTGCCAGCAGTGAACGCCGCGGCGGGGGAACCAGATTGACCCAGTACTTC CASSERRGGGTRLTQYF
TRBJ1-2 NA NA TRBV2 TGTGCCAGCAGTGAAGATCGGGGGGGCTATGGCTACACCTTC CASSEDRGGYGYTF
TRBJ2-7 TRBD1 NA TRBV5-1 TGCGCCAGCAGCTCGGAGACAGGGGGCATCTTGCGGTACGAGCAGTACTTC CASSSETGGILRYEQYF
TRBJ2-5 TRBD1 NA TRBV25-1 TGTGCCAGCAGTGATCCCGGGACAGGGATTGAGACCCAGTACTTC CASSDPGTGIETQYF
TRBJ2-7 NA NA TRBV18 TGTGCCAGCTCCTCCTACGAGGAGCAGTACTTC CASSSYEEQYF
TRBJ2-5 TRBD1 NA TRBV7-6 TGTGCCAGCAGCTTAGAGGGGGCCTTAGAGACCCAGTACTTC CASSLEGALETQYF
TRBJ2-1 NA NA TRBV18 TGTGCCAGCTCACCTTCGGACGGGGTCGATGAGCAGTTCTTC CASSPSDGVDEQFF
TRBJ2-7 NA NA TRBV5-1 TGCGCCAGCAGCCTCCAATCGACTGATTACTACGAGCAGTACTTC CASSLQSTDYYEQYF
TRBJ2-7 TRBD1 NA TRBV5-1 TGCGCCAGCAGCTCTTCGGGACAGGGAAACTACGAGCAGTACTTC CASSSSGQGNYEQYF
TRBJ1-1 NA once TRBV18 TGTGCCAGCTCACCTCCGGGCGGGGCCGGGAACACTGAAGCTTTCTTT CASSPPGGAGNTEAFF
TRBJ1-2 TRBD1 NA TRBV25-1 TGTGCCAGCAGTGAATCGGGACAGGCTACTAACTATGGCTACACCTTC CASSESGQATNYGYTF
TRBJ2-5 NA NA TRBV7-2 TGTGCCAGCAGCCCCGGACAGTTCCCGGAGACCCAGTACTTC CASSPGQFPETQYF
TRBJ1-1 NA NA TRBV7-9 TGTGCCAGCAGCGAAGGGGGCACTGAAGCTTTCTTT CASSEGGTEAFF
TRBJ2-7 NA NA TRBV28 TGTGCCAGCAGTTTATGGGGAGGAAGCTACGAGCAGTACTTC CASSLWGGSYEQYF
TRBJ2-7 NA NA TRBV18 TGTGCCAGCTCACCACGAGGGATTGATGAGCAGTACTTC CASSPRGIDEQYF
TRBJ1-1 TRBD1 many TRBV5-1 TGCGCCAGCAGCTTATCAGGGGGGAGGAGTAAAACTGAAGCTTTCTTT CASSLSGGRSKTEAFF
TRBJ2-2 TRBD1 NA TRBV6-6 TGTGCCACCAGGACAGGGGGGAACACCGGGGAGCTGTTTTTT CATRTGGNTGELFF
TRBJ2-3 TRBD2 NA TRBV7-2 TGTGCCAGCAGCGCCCCGGGACTAGCGGGGGGTTTTCCCACAGATACGCAGTATTTT CASSAPGLAGGFPTDTQYF
TRBJ2-3 TRBD2 once TRBV9 TGTGCCAGCAGCGTAGGGGGGAGGGGTACAGATACGCAGTATTTT CASSVGGRGTDTQYF